Shown below are 5 T cell receptor beta chains from a single sample sequenced in a study of cytomegalovirus exposure and HLA in healthy donors. With 60 Vbeta and 13 Jbeta primers, the PCR was carried out. Produced via immunoSEQ multiplex PCR; TCRdb's table is partial and in-frame only. In the table there are around 150,000 clones, roughly four fifths of which are singletons. Sequencing used PBMCs. The receptors were sampled from a man aged 45-65 years in good health and CMV-seropositive.

The V call is TRBV25-1, the J call TRBJ1-2; D may be TRBD1 (5 bases). Germline V gene sequence: CDR1 MGHDK, CDR2 SYGVNS. There are 16 residues in the CDR3. V lost 0 bases to trimming and J lost 3 bases, with 14 bases between them. CDR3 in amino acids: CASSEYMGREYYGYTF. The CDR3 nucleotides read TGTGCCAGCAGTGAATACATGGGCAGGGAATACTATGGCTACACCTTC.

The CDR3 is CASKPMTGVQETQYF. CDR3 nucleotide sequence: TGTGCCAGTAAGCCGATGACAGGGGTCCAAGAGACCCAGTACTTC. The chain has TRBV19 and TRBJ2-5; 8 bases agree with TRBD1. The ends lost 7 bases at V and 1 base at J; junction bases unmatched: 8. This CDR3 has 15 amino acids. The germline V gene has CDR1 LNHDA and CDR2 SQIVND (reference sequence). Together with reference TRBV19 and TRBJ2-5, the CDR3 gives the full variable domain: DGGITQSPKYLFRKEGQNVTLSCEQNLNHDAMYWYRQDPGQGLRLIYYSQIVNDFQKGDIAEGYSVSREKKESFPLTVTSAQKNPTAFYLCASKPMTGVQETQYFGPGTRLLVL.

The chain joins TRBV7-9 to TRBJ1-1, with no clear D. The V and J ends lost 1 base and 2 bases respectively, with 8 bases between them. The CDR3 is 14 residues long. CDR1 and CDR2 from the germline V gene are SEHNR and FQNEAQ (reference sequence). As DNA, the CDR3 is TGTGCCAGCAGCTTAGAAGTCAGAAACACTGAAGCTTTCTTT. It translates to CASSLEVRNTEAFF.

The chain carries TRBV18 and TRBJ2-3; 13 bases map to TRBD2. The CDR3 has 17 amino acids. Trimming removed 2 bases from V and 2 bases from J; junction bases left unmatched: 4. Germline V gene lookup returns CDR1 KGHSH and CDR2 LQKENI. Here the CDR3 DNA reads TGTGCCAGCTCACCAATGACTAGCGGGGGGTTCACAGATACGCAGTATTTT. Translating gives CASSPMTSGGFTDTQYF.

The chain links TRBV2 to TRBJ2-7; 7 bases line up with TRBD1. V lost 1 base, J lost 6 bases, and 12 bases stayed unmatched. The CDR3 spans 16 residues. From germline, CDR1 is SNHLY and CDR2 FYNNEI. The CDR3 region is CASSEVLGTVRFEQYF. CDR3 DNA: TGTGCCAGCAGTGAAGTCCTCGGGACAGTGCGATTCGAGCAGTACTTC.